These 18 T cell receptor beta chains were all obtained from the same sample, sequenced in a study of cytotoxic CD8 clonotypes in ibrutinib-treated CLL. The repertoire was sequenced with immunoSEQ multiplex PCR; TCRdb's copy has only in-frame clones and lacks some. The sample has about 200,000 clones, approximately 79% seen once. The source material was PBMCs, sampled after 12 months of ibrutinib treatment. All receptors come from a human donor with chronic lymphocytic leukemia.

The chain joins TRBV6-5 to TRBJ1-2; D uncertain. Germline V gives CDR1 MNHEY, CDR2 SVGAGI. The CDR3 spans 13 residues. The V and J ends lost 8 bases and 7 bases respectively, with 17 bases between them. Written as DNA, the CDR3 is TGTGCCAGCGGCACCCTGGGCGGGGTTGGCTACACCTTC. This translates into CASGTLGGVGYTF.

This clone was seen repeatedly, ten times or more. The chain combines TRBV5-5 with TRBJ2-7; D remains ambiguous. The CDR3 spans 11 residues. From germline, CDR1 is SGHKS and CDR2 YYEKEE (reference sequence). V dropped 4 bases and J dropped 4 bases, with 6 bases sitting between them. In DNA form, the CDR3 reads TGTGCCAGCAGCGCGCGATACGAGCAGTACTTC. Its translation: CASSARYEQYF.

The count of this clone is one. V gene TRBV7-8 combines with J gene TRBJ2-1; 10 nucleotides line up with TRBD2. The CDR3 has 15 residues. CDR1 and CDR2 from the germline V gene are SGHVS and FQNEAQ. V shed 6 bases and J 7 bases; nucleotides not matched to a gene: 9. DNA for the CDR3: TGTGCCAGCAGGGTGAAAGCTAGCGGGGGTAATGAGCAGTTCTTC. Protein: CASRVKASGGNEQFF.

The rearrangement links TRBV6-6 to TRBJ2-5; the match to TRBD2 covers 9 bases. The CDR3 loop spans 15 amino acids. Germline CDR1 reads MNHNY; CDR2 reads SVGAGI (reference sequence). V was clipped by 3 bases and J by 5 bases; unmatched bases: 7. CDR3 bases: TGTGCCAGCAGTTATGCGGGAGGGATGGTGGAGACCCAGTACTTC. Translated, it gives CASSYAGGMVETQYF.

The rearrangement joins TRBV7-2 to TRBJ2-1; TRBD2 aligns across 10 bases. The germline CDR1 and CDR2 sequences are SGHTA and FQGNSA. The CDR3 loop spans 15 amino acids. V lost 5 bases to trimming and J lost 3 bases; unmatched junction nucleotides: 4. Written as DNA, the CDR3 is TGTGCCAGCAGCAGCGGGGGGGAGGTCTACAATGAGCAGTTCTTC. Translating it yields CASSSGGEVYNEQFF.

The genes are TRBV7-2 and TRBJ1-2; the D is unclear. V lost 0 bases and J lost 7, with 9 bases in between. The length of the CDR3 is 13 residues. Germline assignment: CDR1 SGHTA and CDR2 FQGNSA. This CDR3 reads CASSLAHAGGYTF. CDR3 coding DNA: TGTGCCAGCAGCTTAGCGCATGCCGGTGGCTACACCTTC.

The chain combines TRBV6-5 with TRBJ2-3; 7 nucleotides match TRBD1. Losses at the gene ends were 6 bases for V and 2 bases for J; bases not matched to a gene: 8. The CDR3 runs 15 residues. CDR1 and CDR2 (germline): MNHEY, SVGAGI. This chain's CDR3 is CASRSGQDFTDTQYF. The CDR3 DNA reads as TGTGCCAGCAGAAGTGGACAGGATTTCACAGATACGCAGTATTTT.

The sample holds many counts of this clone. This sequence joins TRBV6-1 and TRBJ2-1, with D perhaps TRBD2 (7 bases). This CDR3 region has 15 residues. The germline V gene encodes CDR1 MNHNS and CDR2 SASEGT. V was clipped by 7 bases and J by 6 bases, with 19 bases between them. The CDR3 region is CASTKKGEGGNEQFF. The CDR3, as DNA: TGTGCCAGCACCAAAAAGGGGGAGGGAGGCAATGAGCAGTTCTTC.

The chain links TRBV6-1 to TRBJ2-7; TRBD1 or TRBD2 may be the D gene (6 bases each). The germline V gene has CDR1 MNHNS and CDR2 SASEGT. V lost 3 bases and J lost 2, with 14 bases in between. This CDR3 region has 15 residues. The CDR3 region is CASSDFGGRPYEQYF. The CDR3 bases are TGTGCCAGCAGTGACTTTGGGGGGCGCCCCTACGAGCAGTACTTC.

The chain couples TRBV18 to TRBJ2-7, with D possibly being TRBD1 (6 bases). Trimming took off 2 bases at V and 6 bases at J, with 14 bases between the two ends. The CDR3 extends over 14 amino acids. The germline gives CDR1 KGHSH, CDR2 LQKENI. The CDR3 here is CASSPIQGTGEQYF. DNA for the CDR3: TGTGCCAGCTCACCAATACAGGGTACGGGCGAGCAGTACTTC.

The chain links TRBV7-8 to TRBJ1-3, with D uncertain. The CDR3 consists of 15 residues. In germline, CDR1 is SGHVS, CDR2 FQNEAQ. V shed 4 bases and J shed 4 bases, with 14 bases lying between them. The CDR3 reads CASSSRIRSGNTIYF. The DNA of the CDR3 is TGTGCCAGCAGCTCCCGCATTCGGTCGGGAAACACCATATATTTT.

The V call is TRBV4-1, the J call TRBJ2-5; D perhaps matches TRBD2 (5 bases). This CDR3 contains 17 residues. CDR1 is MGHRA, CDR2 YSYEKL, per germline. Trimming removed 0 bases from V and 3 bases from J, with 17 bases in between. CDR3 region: CASSQDLGRASEETQYF. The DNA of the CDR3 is TGCGCCAGCAGCCAAGATCTAGGGCGGGCCAGCGAAGAGACCCAGTACTTC.

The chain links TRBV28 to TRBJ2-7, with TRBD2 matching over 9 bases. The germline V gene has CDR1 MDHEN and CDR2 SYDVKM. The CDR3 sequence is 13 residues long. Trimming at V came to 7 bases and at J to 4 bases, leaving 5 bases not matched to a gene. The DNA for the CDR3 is TGTGCCAGCATCGGGGCGGGAGGGTACGAGCAGTACTTC. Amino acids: CASIGAGGYEQYF.

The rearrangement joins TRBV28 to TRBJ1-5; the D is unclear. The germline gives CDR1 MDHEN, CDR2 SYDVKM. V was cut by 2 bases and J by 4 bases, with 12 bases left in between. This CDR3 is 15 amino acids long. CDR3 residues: CASSLGGSSNQPQHF. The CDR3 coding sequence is TGTGCCAGCAGTTTAGGTGGGTCGTCTAATCAGCCCCAGCATTTT.

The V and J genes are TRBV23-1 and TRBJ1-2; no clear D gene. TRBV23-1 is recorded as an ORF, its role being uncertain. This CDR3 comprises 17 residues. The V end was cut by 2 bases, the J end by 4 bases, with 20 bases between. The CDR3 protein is CASSQTDTPPLGYGYTF. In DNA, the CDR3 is TGCGCCAGCAGTCAAACCGACACACCCCCCCTCGGCTATGGCTACACCTTC.

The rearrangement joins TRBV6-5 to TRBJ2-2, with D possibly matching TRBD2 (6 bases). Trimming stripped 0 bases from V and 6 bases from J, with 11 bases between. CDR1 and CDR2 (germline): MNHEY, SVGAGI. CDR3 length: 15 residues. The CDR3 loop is CASSYSIPGAGELFF. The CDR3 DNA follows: TGTGCCAGCAGTTACTCGATACCGGGGGCCGGGGAGCTGTTTTTT.

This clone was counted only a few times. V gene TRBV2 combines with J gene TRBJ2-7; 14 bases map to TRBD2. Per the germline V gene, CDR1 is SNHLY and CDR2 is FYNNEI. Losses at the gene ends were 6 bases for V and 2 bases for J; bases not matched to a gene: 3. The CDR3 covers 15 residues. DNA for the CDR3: TGTGCCAGCAGGGAGACTAGCGGGAGGGCCTACGAGCAGTACTTC. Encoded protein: CASRETSGRAYEQYF.

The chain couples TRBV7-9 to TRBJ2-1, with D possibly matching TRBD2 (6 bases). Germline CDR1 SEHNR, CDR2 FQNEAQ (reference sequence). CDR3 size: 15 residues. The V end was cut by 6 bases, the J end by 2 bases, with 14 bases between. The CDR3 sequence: CASRGSGETYNEQFF. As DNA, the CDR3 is TGTGCCAGCAGGGGTAGCGGAGAGACCTACAATGAGCAGTTCTTC.